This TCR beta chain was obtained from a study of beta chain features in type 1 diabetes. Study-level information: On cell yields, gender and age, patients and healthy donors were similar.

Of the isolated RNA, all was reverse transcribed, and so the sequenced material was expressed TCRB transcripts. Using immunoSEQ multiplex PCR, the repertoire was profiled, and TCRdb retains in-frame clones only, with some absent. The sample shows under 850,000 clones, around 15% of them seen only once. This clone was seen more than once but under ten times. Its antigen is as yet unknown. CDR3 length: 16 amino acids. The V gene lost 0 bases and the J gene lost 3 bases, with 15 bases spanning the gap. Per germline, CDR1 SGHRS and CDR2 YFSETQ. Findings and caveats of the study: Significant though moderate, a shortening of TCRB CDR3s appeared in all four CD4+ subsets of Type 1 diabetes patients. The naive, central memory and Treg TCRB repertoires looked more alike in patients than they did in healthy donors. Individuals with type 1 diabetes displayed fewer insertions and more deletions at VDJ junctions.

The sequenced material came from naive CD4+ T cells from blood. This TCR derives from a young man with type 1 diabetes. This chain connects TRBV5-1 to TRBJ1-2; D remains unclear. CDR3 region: CASSLVGASLDYGYTF. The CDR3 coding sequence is TGCGCCAGCAGCTTGGTGGGAGCCTCATTAGACTATGGCTACACCTTC.